This section outlines one TCR beta chain sequence together with its context. Its antigen is unknown. cDNA synthesis used the whole RNA isolate, giving expressed TCRB sequences. The protocol was immunoSEQ multiplex PCR, while the TCRdb copy is restricted to in-frame clones and leaves out a portion. This sample has over 200,000 clones; 11% occur once, and the top ten carry around 0.015%. The sample originates from a study of beta chain features in type 1 diabetes. Findings and caveats of the study: People with Type 1 diabetes carried modestly yet significantly shorter TCRB CDR3s in all four CD4+ subsets.

The germline gives CDR1 LGHNA, CDR2 YSLEER. Trimming cost V 4 bases and J 0 bases; bases outside gene matches: 5. The CDR3 loop spans 16 amino acids. The receptor's source is a man younger than 40 with type 1 diabetes. The sample consisted of naive CD4+ T cells from blood. The V gene is TRBV4-3, the J gene TRBJ2-2; 7 bases fit TRBD1. The chain's CDR3 is CASSRTGTANTGELFF. CDR3 coding DNA: TGCGCCAGCAGCCGAACCGGGACAGCGAACACCGGGGAGCTGTTTTTT.